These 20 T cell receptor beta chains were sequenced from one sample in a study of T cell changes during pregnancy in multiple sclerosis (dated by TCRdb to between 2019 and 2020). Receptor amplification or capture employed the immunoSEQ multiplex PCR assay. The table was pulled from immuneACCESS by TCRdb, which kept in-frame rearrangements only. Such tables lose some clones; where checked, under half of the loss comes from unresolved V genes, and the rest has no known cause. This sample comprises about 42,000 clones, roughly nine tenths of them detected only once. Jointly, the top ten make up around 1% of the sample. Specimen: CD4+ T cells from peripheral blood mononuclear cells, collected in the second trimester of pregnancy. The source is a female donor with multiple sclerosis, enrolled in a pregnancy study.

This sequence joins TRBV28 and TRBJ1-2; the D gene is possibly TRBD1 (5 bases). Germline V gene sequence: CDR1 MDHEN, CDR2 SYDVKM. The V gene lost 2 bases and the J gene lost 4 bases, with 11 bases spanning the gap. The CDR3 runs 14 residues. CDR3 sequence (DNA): TGTGCCAGCAGTTTAATTGCGGGGGGCTATGGCTACACCTTC. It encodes CASSLIAGGYGYTF.

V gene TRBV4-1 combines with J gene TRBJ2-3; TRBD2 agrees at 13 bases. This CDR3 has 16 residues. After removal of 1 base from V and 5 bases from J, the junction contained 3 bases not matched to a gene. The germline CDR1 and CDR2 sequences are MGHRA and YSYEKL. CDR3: CASSQAGLAGEDTQYF. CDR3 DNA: TGCGCCAGCAGCCAAGCCGGACTAGCGGGAGAAGATACGCAGTATTTT.

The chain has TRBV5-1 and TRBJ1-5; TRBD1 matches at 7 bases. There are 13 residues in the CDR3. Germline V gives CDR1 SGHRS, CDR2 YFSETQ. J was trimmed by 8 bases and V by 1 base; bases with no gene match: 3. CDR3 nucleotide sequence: TGCGCCAGCAGCTTGACAGGGGCCAAGCCCCAGCATTTT. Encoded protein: CASSLTGAKPQHF.

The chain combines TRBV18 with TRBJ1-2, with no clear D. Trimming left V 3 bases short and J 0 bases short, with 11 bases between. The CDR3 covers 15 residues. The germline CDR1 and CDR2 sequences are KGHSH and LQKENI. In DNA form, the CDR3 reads TGTGCCAGCTCACCTGCTGGCGGCACTAACTATGGCTACACCTTC. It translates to CASSPAGGTNYGYTF. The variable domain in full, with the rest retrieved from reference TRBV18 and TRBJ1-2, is NAGVMQNPRHLVRRRGQEARLRCSPMKGHSHVYWYRQLPEEGLKFMVYLQKENIIDESGMPKERFSAEFPKEGPSILRIQQVVRGDSAAYFCASSPAGGTNYGYTFGSGTRLTVV.

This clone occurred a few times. In DNA, the CDR3 is TGTGCCAGAAGCCCGGAGGGGAGTATGTCTGGGGCCAACGTCCTGACTTTC. Amino acids: CARSPEGSMSGANVLTF. This chain uses TRBV7-5 with TRBJ2-6; the listed D gene, TRBD2, was not tested against the DNA. TRBV7-5 is marked as a pseudogene. The CDR3 extends over 17 amino acids.

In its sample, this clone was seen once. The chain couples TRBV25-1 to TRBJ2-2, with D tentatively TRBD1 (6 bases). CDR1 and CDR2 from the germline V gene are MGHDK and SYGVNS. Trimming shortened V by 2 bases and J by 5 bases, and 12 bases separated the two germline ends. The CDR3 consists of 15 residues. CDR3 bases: TGTGCCAGCAGTGAAAGACAGGTCAGGACCGGGGAGCTGTTTTTT. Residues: CASSERQVRTGELFF.

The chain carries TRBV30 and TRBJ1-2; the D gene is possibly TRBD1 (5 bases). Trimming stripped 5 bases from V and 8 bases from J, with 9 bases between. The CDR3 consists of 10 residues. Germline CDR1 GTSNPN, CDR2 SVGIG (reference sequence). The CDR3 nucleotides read TGTGCCTGGCAGGGTGGCGGCTACACCTTC. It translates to CAWQGGGYTF.

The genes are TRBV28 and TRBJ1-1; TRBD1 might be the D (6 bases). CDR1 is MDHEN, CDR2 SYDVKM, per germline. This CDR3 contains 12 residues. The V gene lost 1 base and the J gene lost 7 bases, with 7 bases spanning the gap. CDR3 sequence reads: CASSLSDSEAFF. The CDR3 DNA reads TGTGCCAGCAGTTTATCGGACAGTGAAGCTTTCTTT.

The CDR3 region is CASSLQGTETQYF. The CDR3 nucleotides read TGTGCCAGCAGCTTACAGGGGACGGAGACCCAGTACTTC. V usage is TRBV5-4 and J usage is TRBJ2-5; 7 nucleotides align to TRBD1. Germline V gives CDR1 SGHNT, CDR2 YYREEE (reference sequence). Trimming removed 2 bases from V and 5 bases from J; junction bases left unmatched: 3. The CDR3 is 13 amino acids.

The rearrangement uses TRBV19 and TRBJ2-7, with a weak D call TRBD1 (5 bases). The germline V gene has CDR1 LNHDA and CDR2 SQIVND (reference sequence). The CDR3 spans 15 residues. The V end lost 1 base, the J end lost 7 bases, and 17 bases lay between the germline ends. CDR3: CASSIGRQGPSEQYF. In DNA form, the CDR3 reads TGTGCCAGTAGTATAGGGCGGCAGGGTCCATCGGAGCAGTACTTC.

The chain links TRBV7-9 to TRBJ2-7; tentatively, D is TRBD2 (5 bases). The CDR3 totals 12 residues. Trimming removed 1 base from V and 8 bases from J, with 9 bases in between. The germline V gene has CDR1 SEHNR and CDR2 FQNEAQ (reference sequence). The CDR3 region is CASSLEVGKQYF. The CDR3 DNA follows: TGTGCCAGCAGCTTAGAGGTCGGGAAGCAGTACTTC. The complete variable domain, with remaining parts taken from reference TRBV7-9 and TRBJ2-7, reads DTGVSQNPRHKITKRGQNVTFRCDPISEHNRLYWYRQTLGQGPEFLTYFQNEAQLEKSRLLSDRFSAERPKGSFSTLEIQRTEQGDSAMYLCASSLEVGKQYFGPGTRLTVT.

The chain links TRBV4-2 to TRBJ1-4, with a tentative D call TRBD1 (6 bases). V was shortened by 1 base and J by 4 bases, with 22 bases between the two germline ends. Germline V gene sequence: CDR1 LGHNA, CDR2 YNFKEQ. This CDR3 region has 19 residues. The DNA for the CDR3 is TGTGCCAGCAGCCAAGTTTTGGGCAGGGGAAGGTTGGGTAATGAAAAACTGTTTTTT. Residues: CASSQVLGRGRLGNEKLFF.

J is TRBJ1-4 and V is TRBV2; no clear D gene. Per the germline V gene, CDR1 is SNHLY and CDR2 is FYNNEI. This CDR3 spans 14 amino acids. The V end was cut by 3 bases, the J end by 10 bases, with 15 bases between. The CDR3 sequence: CASSEPQLEAKLFF. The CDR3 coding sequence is TGTGCCAGCAGTGAGCCCCAACTTGAGGCAAAACTGTTTTTT.

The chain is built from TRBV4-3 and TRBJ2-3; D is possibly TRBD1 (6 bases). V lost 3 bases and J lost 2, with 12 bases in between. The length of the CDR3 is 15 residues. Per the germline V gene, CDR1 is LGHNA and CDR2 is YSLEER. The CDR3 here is CASSHSGATTDTQYF. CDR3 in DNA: TGCGCCAGCAGCCACTCAGGGGCCACCACAGATACGCAGTATTTT.

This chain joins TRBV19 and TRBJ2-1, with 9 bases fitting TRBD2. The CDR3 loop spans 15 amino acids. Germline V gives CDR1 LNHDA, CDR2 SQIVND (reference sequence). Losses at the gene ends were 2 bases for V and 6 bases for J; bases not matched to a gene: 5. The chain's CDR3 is CASSIIAGDVNEQFF. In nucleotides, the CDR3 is TGTGCCAGTAGTATAATAGCGGGAGATGTCAATGAGCAGTTCTTC.

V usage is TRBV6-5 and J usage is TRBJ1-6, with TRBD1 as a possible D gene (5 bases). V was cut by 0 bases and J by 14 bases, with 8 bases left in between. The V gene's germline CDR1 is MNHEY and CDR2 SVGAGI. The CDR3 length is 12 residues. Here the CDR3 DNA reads TGTGCCAGCAGTTACTCGGGGGGTTCCCTCCACTTT. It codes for CASSYSGGSLHF.

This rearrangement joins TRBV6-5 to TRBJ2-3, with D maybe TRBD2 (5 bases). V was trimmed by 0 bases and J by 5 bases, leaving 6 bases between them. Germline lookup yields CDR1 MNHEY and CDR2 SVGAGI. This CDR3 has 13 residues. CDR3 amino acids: CASSYSGVDTQYF. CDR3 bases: TGTGCCAGCAGTTACTCGGGAGTAGATACGCAGTATTTT.

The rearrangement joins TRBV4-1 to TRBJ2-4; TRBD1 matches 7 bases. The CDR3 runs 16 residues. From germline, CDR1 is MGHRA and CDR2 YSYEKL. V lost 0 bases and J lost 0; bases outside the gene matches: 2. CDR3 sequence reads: CASSQEGGLAKNIQYF. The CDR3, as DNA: TGCGCCAGCAGCCAAGAAGGGGGCTTAGCCAAAAACATTCAGTACTTC.

CDR3 DNA sequence: TGTGCCAGCAGTCCAGGGCCTACTGAAGCTTTCTTT. The encoded protein is CASSPGPTEAFF. This chain connects TRBV7-8 to TRBJ1-1, with TRBD1 as a possible D gene (5 bases). Germline values: CDR1 SGHVS, CDR2 FQNEAQ. The CDR3 sequence is 12 residues long. V was cut by 6 bases and J by 5 bases, with 10 bases left in between. The full variable domain, its missing parts supplied by reference TRBV7-8 and TRBJ1-1, is GAGVSQSPRYKVAKRGQDVALRCDPISGHVSLFWYQQALGQGPEFLTYFQNEAQLDKSGLPSDRFFAERPEGSVSTLKIQRTQQEDSAVYLCASSPGPTEAFFGQGTRLTVV.

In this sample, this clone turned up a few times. The CDR3 DNA follows: TGTGCCAGCAGCTTAGGTTGGGGGGGTAGCGGGAACGATGAGCAGTTCTTC. Its protein product is CASSLGWGGSGNDEQFF. This chain joins TRBV7-8 and TRBJ2-1; 8 bases are shared with TRBD2. The CDR3 is made up of 17 amino acids. With V trimmed by 1 base and J by 8 bases, 13 bases remained unmatched. In germline, CDR1 is SGHVS, CDR2 FQNEAQ. The full variable domain, in which reference TRBV7-8 and TRBJ2-1 provide the parts outside the CDR3, is GAGVSQSPRYKVAKRGQDVALRCDPISGHVSLFWYQQALGQGPEFLTYFQNEAQLDKSGLPSDRFFAERPEGSVSTLKIQRTQQEDSAVYLCASSLGWGGSGNDEQFFGPGTRLTVL.